These 30 T cell receptor beta chains originate from one sample sequenced in a study of blood T cell repertoires in COVID-19. Some clones are missing from TCRdb's copy, which holds only in-frame ones; the method was immunoSEQ multiplex PCR. Among 250,000 or so clones listed, 75% to 90% were seen once. The sequencing sample was made of PBMCs or T cells enriched from blood (not recorded which). These receptors were taken from a man aged 40-49 years who had recovered from COVID-19.

The rearrangement joins TRBV7-2 to TRBJ1-4; D is perhaps TRBD1 (5 bases). CDR3 length equals 15 residues. The germline V gene has CDR1 SGHTA and CDR2 FQGNSA. V dropped 2 bases and J dropped 6 bases, with 13 bases sitting between them. The CDR3 reads CASSLRGRADEKLFF. The CDR3 DNA reads TGTGCCAGCAGCTTACGTGGCAGGGCTGATGAAAAACTGTTTTTT. Based on the CDR3 plus reference TRBV7-2 and TRBJ1-4, the full variable domain is GAGVSQSPSNKVTEKGKDVELRCDPISGHTALYWYRQSLGQGLEFLIYFQGNSAPDKSGLPSDRFSAERTGGSVSTLTIQRTQQEDSAVYLCASSLRGRADEKLFFGSGTQLSVL.

The chain is built from TRBV10-2 and TRBJ2-7; possibly TRBD1 for D (6 bases). Germline V CDR1 and CDR2: WSHSY, SAAADI. The CDR3 contains 12 residues. Deletions cut 7 bases from V and 6 bases from J, with 13 bases between. In DNA form, the CDR3 reads TGCGCCAGCACACCCCCAGGGGTCGAGCAGTACTTC. Translated: CASTPPGVEQYF.

The chain has TRBV25-1 and TRBJ2-1; no reliable D call. The CDR3 has 15 residues. CDR1 and CDR2 (germline): MGHDK, SYGVNS. V dropped 5 bases and J dropped 9 bases, with 20 bases sitting between them. CDR3: CASSWVGQRKGEQFF. CDR3 nucleotide sequence: TGTGCCAGCAGTTGGGTCGGCCAGAGGAAAGGTGAGCAGTTCTTC.

This chain connects TRBV5-5 to TRBJ2-7; 8 bases align to TRBD1. Germline CDR1 and CDR2: SGHKS and YYEKEE (reference sequence). CDR3 length: 14 amino acids. Trimming took 6 bases from V and 6 from J; bases not matched to a gene: 11. CDR3 residues: CASTDDRGFIEQYF. The DNA for the CDR3 is TGTGCCAGCACCGATGACAGGGGATTTATCGAGCAGTACTTC.

CDR3 in DNA: TGTGCCAGCAGCTTAACGGGGGGACAAGAGACCCAGTACTTC. This gives the protein CASSLTGGQETQYF. The gene calls are TRBV7-2 and TRBJ2-5, with 7 bases matching TRBD2. The trim removed 2 bases at V and 2 bases at J, leaving 2 bases unmatched. CDR1 is SGHTA, CDR2 FQGNSA, per germline. The CDR3 consists of 14 residues.

The CDR3 DNA follows: TGTGCCAGCAGTCGGACAGCTTATGGCTACACCTTC. Its protein is CASSRTAYGYTF. The chain couples TRBV6-2 or TRBV6-3 to TRBJ1-2; a weak D match, TRBD1 (6 bases). V lost 5 bases to trimming and J lost 5 bases, with 9 bases between them. The CDR3 runs to 12 residues. Germline assignment: CDR1 MNHEY and CDR2 SVGEGT.

There are a few counts of this clone. V is TRBV3-1 (or the pseudogene TRBV3-2) and J is TRBJ2-7; D is unclear. The V gene lost 4 bases and the J gene lost 5 bases, with 15 bases spanning the gap. CDR1 and CDR2 from the germline V gene are LGHDT and YNNKEL (reference sequence). This CDR3 is 14 amino acids long. Here the CDR3 DNA reads TGTGCCAGCAGCCGGTTGACGGGTAATCACGAGCAGTACTTC. Its translation: CASSRLTGNHEQYF.

The V gene is TRBV9, the J gene TRBJ2-1, with D maybe TRBD2 (6 bases). Between the trimmed V and J ends, which lost 4 bases and 2 bases, there was a span of 13 bases. CDR1 is SGDLS and CDR2 is YYNGEE in the germline V gene. The CDR3 contains 15 residues. Written as DNA, the CDR3 is TGTGCCAGCAGCACCCAGACTAGGCCCTACAATGAGCAGTTCTTC. Translation gives CASSTQTRPYNEQFF.

The chain couples TRBV7-2 to TRBJ2-3; 8 bases agree with TRBD2. Germline V CDR1 and CDR2: SGHTA, FQGNSA. V gave up 5 bases and J gave up 6 bases; unmatched junction bases: 22. The CDR3 is made up of 19 amino acids. CDR3 residues: CASSLQPRSSGRGADTQYF. Here the CDR3 DNA reads TGTGCCAGCAGCCTACAACCAAGGTCTAGCGGGCGAGGGGCGGATACGCAGTATTTT.

The chain links TRBV19 to TRBJ1-1, with a tentative D call TRBD1 (6 bases). Trimming left V 8 bases short and J 1 base short, with 14 bases between. The CDR3 has 14 residues. Germline lookup yields CDR1 LNHDA and CDR2 SQIVND (reference sequence). For the CDR3, the DNA is TGTGCCAGTCTCCATGCAGGGGAGAACACTGAAGCTTTCTTT. This codes for CASLHAGENTEAFF.

This chain links TRBV7-6 with TRBJ2-1, with D uncertain. The ends were cut back, 0 bases at V and 8 bases at J, with 11 bases in the middle. Germline CDR1 and CDR2: SGHVS and FNYEAQ. The CDR3 covers 14 residues. CDR3 sequence: CASSLASSLDEQFF. CDR3 coding DNA: TGTGCCAGCAGCTTAGCGAGTAGTTTGGATGAGCAGTTCTTC.

The count of this clone is one. The chain uses TRBV2 and TRBJ2-7, with D possibly matching TRBD2 (5 bases). V lost 4 bases, J lost 0 bases, and 10 bases lay in between. From germline, CDR1 is SNHLY and CDR2 FYNNEI. This CDR3 has 14 residues. The CDR3 region is CASSGSGTSYEQYF. CDR3 nucleotide sequence: TGTGCCAGCAGTGGAAGCGGAACCTCCTACGAGCAGTACTTC.

This chain joins TRBV7-9 and TRBJ2-7; 8 bases fit TRBD1. The CDR3 totals 15 residues. V gave up 1 base and J gave up 7 bases; unmatched junction bases: 9. CDR1 is SEHNR, CDR2 FQNEAQ, per germline (reference sequence). The CDR3 DNA reads TGTGCCAGCAGCTTAGGGTCGTGGACAGGGTCAGAGCAGTACTTC. Translating gives CASSLGSWTGSEQYF. Based on the CDR3 plus reference TRBV7-9 and TRBJ2-7, the full variable domain is DTGVSQNPRHKITKRGQNVTFRCDPISEHNRLYWYRQTLGQGPEFLTYFQNEAQLEKSRLLSDRFSAERPKGSFSTLEIQRTEQGDSAMYLCASSLGSWTGSEQYFGPGTRLTVT.

The rearrangement uses TRBV20-1 and TRBJ1-1; tentatively, D is TRBD1 (5 bases). This CDR3 comprises 12 residues. V lost 3 bases to trimming and J lost 7 bases, with 12 bases between them. The germline CDR1 and CDR2 sequences are DFQATT and SNEGSKA (reference sequence). The DNA of the CDR3 is TGCAGTGCTAGTTGGGCAGGGATTGAAGCTTTCTTT. Its protein is CSASWAGIEAFF.

The chain joins TRBV3-1 (or the pseudogene TRBV3-2) to TRBJ2-7, with 12 bases matching TRBD2. This CDR3 comprises 21 residues. CDR1 is LGHDT and CDR2 is YNNKEL in the germline V gene (reference sequence). V shed 4 bases and J 1 base; nucleotides not matched to a gene: 20. The DNA of the CDR3 is TGTGCCAGCAGCCCAAAATGGCTAGCGGGGGGGCCCAATATTCGTTCCTACGAGCAGTACTTC. Residues: CASSPKWLAGGPNIRSYEQYF.

This sequence joins TRBV9 and TRBJ1-3, with D unresolved. CDR1 is SGDLS and CDR2 is YYNGEE in the germline V gene. V was shortened by 1 base and J by 0 bases, with 11 bases between the two germline ends. The CDR3 has 16 amino acids. CDR3 residues: CASSVLDMSSGNTIYF. The CDR3 DNA reads as TGTGCCAGCAGCGTATTAGACATGAGCTCTGGAAACACCATATATTTT.

J is TRBJ2-3 and V is TRBV7-2, with TRBD2 identical over 10 bases. Per the germline V gene, CDR1 is SGHTA and CDR2 is FQGNSA. The CDR3 totals 16 residues. With 1 base clipped from V and 4 bases from J, the junction kept 5 bases outside the gene matches. The CDR3 coding sequence is TGTGCCAGCAGCTTAGAGCGGGAGGGAGGCCCAGATACGCAGTATTTT. Its translation: CASSLEREGGPDTQYF.

The genes are TRBV7-2 and TRBJ2-5; D not certain. Trimming took 0 bases from V and 9 from J, leaving 17 bases between them. The length of the CDR3 is 15 residues. Germline-derived CDR1 and CDR2 are SGHTA and FQGNSA. The CDR3 DNA sequence: TGTGCCAGCAGCTTAGCGCTAACGGCTCGTCGGGCCCAGTACTTC. This gives the protein CASSLALTARRAQYF.

A remark on this clone: Other DNA sequences of this sample code for an identical CDR3. This chain joins TRBV30 and TRBJ2-7, with 7 bases aligning to TRBD2. Germline-derived CDR1 and CDR2 are GTSNPN and SVGIG (reference sequence). This CDR3 has 12 amino acids. The junction had 3 bases not matched to a gene; V was cut back by 3 bases and J by 4 bases. DNA for the CDR3: TGTGCCTGGAGCCGCGGGGGTTACGAGCAGTACTTC. This translates into CAWSRGGYEQYF.

The rearrangement links TRBV10-2 to TRBJ2-7, with D maybe TRBD2 (5 bases). Germline-derived CDR1 and CDR2 are WSHSY and SAAADI. The CDR3 sequence is 14 residues long. Trimming shortened V by 5 bases and J by 0 bases, and 11 bases separated the two germline ends. CDR3 residues: CASSSRGNSYEQYF. The CDR3 DNA is TGCGCCAGCAGTTCCCGGGGTAACTCCTACGAGCAGTACTTC.

This chain uses TRBV20-1 with TRBJ2-6; D remains unclear. CDR1 DFQATT and CDR2 SNEGSKA come from the germline V gene (reference sequence). Trimming took off 3 bases at V and 10 bases at J, with 16 bases between the two ends. The CDR3 has 14 residues. The chain's CDR3 is CSASSRLFGNVLTF. The CDR3 bases are TGCAGTGCTAGTTCCAGGTTGTTTGGGAACGTCCTGACTTTC.

The gene calls are TRBV20-1 and TRBJ1-2, with no clear D. This CDR3 has 12 residues. V dropped 3 bases and J dropped 4 bases, with 9 bases sitting between them. Germline CDR1 is DFQATT and CDR2 is SNEGSKA (reference sequence). CDR3 sequence reads: CSASGQFYGYTF. The CDR3 DNA is TGCAGTGCTAGTGGCCAGTTCTATGGCTACACCTTC.

The J gene is TRBJ1-1, the V gene TRBV10-1; 7 nucleotides match TRBD1. CDR1 is WNHNN, CDR2 SYGVQD, per germline (reference sequence). The trim removed 3 bases at V and 3 bases at J, leaving 7 bases unmatched. CDR3 size: 15 residues. The CDR3, as DNA: TGCGCCAGCAGTGAATCCAGTCAGGGGGACACTGAAGCTTTCTTT. This codes for CASSESSQGDTEAFF.

The rearrangement joins TRBV7-2 to TRBJ2-1, with 10 bases identical to TRBD2. CDR1 SGHTA and CDR2 FQGNSA come from the germline V gene. The V gene end was trimmed by 6 bases and the J gene end by 0 bases; junction bases not matched to a gene: 5. This CDR3 comprises 16 residues. CDR3 in amino acids: CASRPTSGISYNEQFF. CDR3 DNA: TGTGCCAGCAGACCTACTAGCGGGATCTCCTACAATGAGCAGTTCTTC.

A single count supports this clone. V is TRBV7-3 and J is TRBJ1-2; 8 bases fit TRBD1. This CDR3 has 14 amino acids. V was pared by 5 bases and J by 5 bases, with 7 bases of the junction left unmatched. Germline assignment: CDR1 SGHTA and CDR2 FQGTGA. CDR3 amino acids: CASSPGQGVYGYTF. The CDR3 bases are TGTGCCAGCAGCCCAGGACAGGGAGTATATGGCTACACCTTC.

This chain uses TRBV9 with TRBJ2-1; 8 positions agree with TRBD1. Germline CDR1 reads SGDLS; CDR2 reads YYNGEE. V lost 0 bases to trimming and J lost 6 bases; unmatched junction nucleotides: 5. The CDR3 is 15 amino acids. The CDR3 DNA reads as TGTGCCAGCAGCGTAGCTGGGACAGGATTCAATGAGCAGTTCTTC. Encoded protein: CASSVAGTGFNEQFF.

The genes are TRBV18 and TRBJ1-2; 7 nucleotides align to TRBD1. The J segment lost 2 bases and the V segment lost 4 bases, leaving 10 bases of the junction unmatched. The CDR3 is 16 residues long. Germline V CDR1 and CDR2: KGHSH, LQKENI. The CDR3 nucleotides read TGTGCCAGCTCACTTGGACAGGTTACAAAAAACTATGGCTACACCTTC. Translated: CASSLGQVTKNYGYTF.

The sample holds one count of this clone. This sequence joins TRBV27 and TRBJ1-1; 8 nucleotides agree with TRBD1. The J segment lost 2 bases and the V segment lost 5 bases, leaving 7 bases of the junction unmatched. CDR3 size: 15 residues. Looked up from germline, CDR1 is MNHEY and CDR2 is SMNVEV (reference sequence). DNA for the CDR3: TGTGCCAGCAGTCCACGACAGGGGACCAACACTGAAGCTTTCTTT. Amino acids: CASSPRQGTNTEAFF.

In this sample, this clone turned up once. The chain uses TRBV14 and TRBJ2-7, with D possibly being TRBD1 (6 bases). The germline V gene encodes CDR1 SGHDN and CDR2 FVKESK. The length of the CDR3 is 17 residues. Trimming left V 4 bases short and J 0 bases short, with 19 bases between. CDR3 in amino acids: CASSPPPLTGYSYEQYF. The DNA for the CDR3 is TGTGCCAGCAGCCCCCCCCCGCTGACAGGATACTCCTACGAGCAGTACTTC.

This clone appeared a single time. The chain carries TRBV3-1 (or the pseudogene TRBV3-2) and TRBJ2-7; 8 nucleotides agree with TRBD1. CDR1 and CDR2 (germline): LGHDT, YNNKEL (reference sequence). Germline trimming cut 4 bases from V and 3 bases from J; bases unmatched to any gene: 5. This CDR3 is built from 14 residues. CDR3 bases: TGTGCCAGCAGCCGCTCAGGACAGGGCTACGAGCAGTACTTC. Amino acids: CASSRSGQGYEQYF.